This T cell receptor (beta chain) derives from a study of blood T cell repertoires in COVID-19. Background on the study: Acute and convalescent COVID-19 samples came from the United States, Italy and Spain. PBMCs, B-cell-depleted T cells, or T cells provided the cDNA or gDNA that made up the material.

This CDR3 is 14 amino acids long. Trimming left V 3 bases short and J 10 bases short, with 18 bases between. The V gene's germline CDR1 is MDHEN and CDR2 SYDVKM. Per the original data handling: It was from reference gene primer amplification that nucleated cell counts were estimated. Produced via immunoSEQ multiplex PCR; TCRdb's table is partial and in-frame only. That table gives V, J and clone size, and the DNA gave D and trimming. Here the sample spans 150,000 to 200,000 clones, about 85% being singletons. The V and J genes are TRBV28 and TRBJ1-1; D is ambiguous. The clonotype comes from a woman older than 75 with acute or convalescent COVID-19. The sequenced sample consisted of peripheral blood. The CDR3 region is CASSFSINLGVAFF. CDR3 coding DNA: TGTGCCAGCAGTTTTTCCATTAATTTGGGAGTAGCTTTCTTT.